This T cell receptor (beta chain) was recorded in a study of naive and memory T cell subsets. The beta constant-region primer was an equimolar mix of two oligonucleotides covering TRBC1 and TRBC2. Four rounds of PCR amplified the ligated cDNA using nested alpha and beta constant-region primers plus SP2. One entry per CDR3 protein, called by TCRdb with MiXCR from the UMI-ligation and nested PCR reads. Here the sample spans about 120,000 distinct CDR3 sequences, roughly 36% being singletons. Trimming took off 1 base at V and 2 bases at J, with 11 bases between the two ends. This CDR3 region has 15 residues. Germline V CDR1 and CDR2: MNHNS, SASEGT. After the first PCR, alpha and beta chain libraries were processed separately. Four subsets defined by CD45RA and CD27 were sorted after CD3, CD4, CD8 and live/dead staining. For this clonotype: The antigen is undetermined.

Findings and caveats of the study: Clonotypes here are unpaired alpha or beta chain sequences. In naive cells, over 85% of TCR sequences were seen only once.

The chain has TRBV6-1 and TRBJ2-5, with D possibly being TRBD1 (5 bases). Material for sequencing was central memory CD4+ T cells from blood. This TCR derives from a human donor in good health. For the CDR3, the DNA is TGTGCCAGCAGTGAAGAGGGCAGGGCGCAAGAGACCCAGTACTTC. It translates to CASSEEGRAQETQYF.